One sample yielded the 22 T cell receptor beta chains listed below, sequenced in a study of blood T cell repertoires in COVID-19 (dated by TCRdb to about 2020). The library was built by means of the immunoSEQ multiplex PCR assay. The table comes from immuneACCESS by way of TCRdb, which keeps in-frame sequences with V and J called. Part of the clones is missing from these tables; in studies checked, under half for an unresolved V gene and the rest for unknown reasons. In all, the sample holds some 80,000 clones, and around 90% of those were seen once. The ten largest clones add up to approximately 19% of the sample. The material sequenced was peripheral blood. Receptors originate from a human donor in a cohort sampled during active COVID-19.

This chain links TRBV7-9 with TRBJ2-1, with 7 positions matching TRBD1. With V trimmed by 6 bases and J by 6 bases, 5 bases remained unmatched. The CDR3 runs 13 residues. From germline, CDR1 is SEHNR and CDR2 FQNEAQ (reference sequence). CDR3 in amino acids: CASSPQGTNEQFF. Written as DNA, the CDR3 is TGTGCCAGCAGTCCACAGGGGACCAATGAGCAGTTCTTC.

The CDR3 DNA reads TGTGCCAGCGTGTTCCGTGAGCAGTTCTTC. Translated: CASVFREQFF. The chain links TRBV5-8 to TRBJ2-1; D not resolved. Trimming removed 7 bases from V and 9 bases from J, with 8 bases in between. The CDR3 is 10 amino acids. CDR1 is SGHTS, CDR2 YDEGEE, per germline.

This clone came up once. The V gene is TRBV2, the J gene TRBJ1-1; no definite D call. V lost 6 bases, J lost 5 bases, and 13 bases lay in between. Germline V CDR1 and CDR2: SNHLY, FYNNEI. The CDR3 runs to 13 residues. In nucleotides, the CDR3 is TGTGCCAGCAGCCTACAAGGGAGGACTGAAGCTTTCTTT. Protein product: CASSLQGRTEAFF.

The chain combines TRBV29-1 with TRBJ2-5, with D perhaps matching TRBD2 (5 bases). Trimming cost V 4 bases and J 9 bases, with 18 bases left between them. In germline, CDR1 is SQVTM, CDR2 ANQGSEA. The CDR3 sequence is 13 residues long. In DNA, the CDR3 is TGCAGCGTTGGACCCGGACGCCCCGGGGCCCAGTACTTC. Protein product: CSVGPGRPGAQYF.

The table lists this clone with a count of one. The chain has TRBV7-2 and TRBJ1-5; possible D gene TRBD1, 5 bases. V lost 8 bases and J 5 bases, leaving 13 bases between the germline ends. Germline CDR1 SGHTA, CDR2 FQGNSA. This CDR3 has 13 amino acids. The CDR3 is CASSTADDQPQHF. In nucleotides, the CDR3 is TGTGCCAGCTCGACAGCCGATGATCAGCCCCAGCATTTT.

This chain uses TRBV6-2 or TRBV6-3 with TRBJ2-5; 12 positions agree with TRBD2. This CDR3 has 15 amino acids. Germline trimming cut 6 bases from V and 4 bases from J; bases unmatched to any gene: 6. Germline loops: CDR1 MNHEY, CDR2 SVGEGT. This chain's CDR3 is CASSLLAGGRETQYF. CDR3 DNA sequence: TGTGCCAGCAGCCTCCTAGCGGGGGGGCGAGAGACCCAGTACTTC.

The V gene is TRBV28, the J gene TRBJ1-1; TRBD1 is a possible D gene (6 bases). This CDR3 contains 16 residues. The V gene lost 7 bases and the J gene lost 8 bases, with 26 bases spanning the gap. Germline CDR1 is MDHEN and CDR2 is SYDVKM. The CDR3 DNA is TGTGCCAGCATATCCGGTGGGGGAGGGGGTTCAAGAGAAGCTTTCTTT. Amino acid sequence: CASISGGGGGSREAFF. The full variable domain, its missing parts supplied by reference TRBV28 and TRBJ1-1, is DVKVTQSSRYLVKRTGEKVFLECVQDMDHENMFWYRQDPGLGLRLIYFSYDVKMKEKGDIPEGYSVSREKKERFSLILESASTNQTSMYLCASISGGGGGSREAFFGQGTRLTVV.

The chain joins TRBV28 to TRBJ1-5; TRBD1 is a possible D gene (6 bases). In germline, CDR1 is MDHEN, CDR2 SYDVKM. There are 16 residues in the CDR3. V lost 5 bases, J lost 0 bases, and 14 bases lay in between. The CDR3 here is CASSLTGRISNQPQHF. CDR3 in DNA: TGTGCCAGCAGTCTAACAGGGAGAATTAGCAATCAGCCCCAGCATTTT. The full variable domain, with the rest looked up from reference TRBV28 and TRBJ1-5, is DVKVTQSSRYLVKRTGEKVFLECVQDMDHENMFWYRQDPGLGLRLIYFSYDVKMKEKGDIPEGYSVSREKKERFSLILESASTNQTSMYLCASSLTGRISNQPQHFGDGTRLSIL.

The V and J genes are TRBV6-5 and TRBJ1-4; maybe TRBD1 (5 bases). Trimming took 2 bases from V and 7 from J, leaving 8 bases between them. This CDR3 has 13 residues. Germline V gene sequence: CDR1 MNHEY, CDR2 SVGAGI. The CDR3 DNA follows: TGTGCCAGCAGTTACCAGGGATCTGAAAAACTGTTTTTT. This gives the protein CASSYQGSEKLFF.

CDR3 region: CASRTGNPYEQYF. CDR3 DNA: TGTGCCAGCAGGACGGGGAATCCCTACGAGCAGTACTTC. The chain employs TRBV27 and TRBJ2-7, with D maybe TRBD2 (5 bases). This CDR3 contains 13 residues. In germline, CDR1 is MNHEY, CDR2 SMNVEV (reference sequence). V shed 6 bases and J shed 2 bases, with 11 bases lying between them.

The rearrangement links TRBV5-1 to TRBJ1-5; 7 bases map to TRBD1. The CDR3 is made up of 15 amino acids. The V gene end was trimmed by 4 bases and the J gene end by 7 bases; junction bases not matched to a gene: 11. Germline values: CDR1 SGHRS, CDR2 YFSETQ. This CDR3 is CASSPDGQTGQPQHF. In DNA, the CDR3 is TGCGCCAGCAGCCCGGACGGTCAGACAGGGCAGCCCCAGCATTTT.

The J gene is TRBJ2-3, the V gene TRBV5-1; D may be TRBD2 (6 bases). Trimming took 2 bases from V and 3 from J, leaving 37 bases between them. Germline V lookup: CDR1 SGHRS, CDR2 YFSETQ. CDR3 length: 23 amino acids. CDR3 sequence: CASSFIPPTNKNPGPRETDTQYF. The CDR3 bases are TGCGCCAGCAGCTTCATCCCCCCAACAAACAAAAATCCGGGCCCCCGGGAGACAGATACGCAGTATTTT.

V is TRBV30 and J is TRBJ2-5; 11 nucleotides match TRBD2. This CDR3 comprises 13 residues. V dropped 3 bases and J dropped 9; count of bases not matched to a gene: 6. The germline gives CDR1 GTSNPN, CDR2 SVGIG (reference sequence). In DNA form, the CDR3 reads TGTGCCTGGAGCGGACTAGCGGGCAGGGCCCAGTACTTC. Its translation is CAWSGLAGRAQYF. Full variable domain (rest looked up from reference TRBV30 and TRBJ2-5): SQTIHQWPATLVQPVGSPLSLECTVEGTSNPNLYWYRQAAGRGLQLLFYSVGIGQISSEVPQNLSASRPQDRQFILSSKKLLLSDSGFYLCAWSGLAGRAQYFGPGTRLLVL.

The chain links TRBV7-6 to TRBJ2-1; 7 nucleotides line up with TRBD2. Looked up from germline, CDR1 is SGHVS and CDR2 is FNYEAQ. V lost 1 base to trimming and J lost 8 bases; unmatched junction nucleotides: 2. The CDR3 sequence is 13 residues long. The CDR3 region is CASSLGSGDEQFF. The CDR3 DNA is TGTGCCAGCAGCTTAGGGAGCGGGGATGAGCAGTTCTTC.

CDR3 in amino acids: CASSSPGGISSYEQYF. In DNA, the CDR3 is TGTGCCAGTAGTAGCCCAGGGGGTATTAGCTCCTACGAGCAGTACTTC. The genes are TRBV19 and TRBJ2-7; 7 nucleotides match TRBD1. The CDR3 is made up of 16 amino acids. The ends lost 4 bases at V and 0 bases at J; junction bases unmatched: 9. Germline CDR1 is LNHDA and CDR2 is SQIVND (reference sequence).

The chain links TRBV28 to TRBJ2-7; 7 bases fit TRBD1. Germline V CDR1 and CDR2: MDHEN, SYDVKM. The CDR3 contains 13 residues. J was trimmed by 5 bases and V by 6 bases; bases with no gene match: 7. The CDR3 coding sequence is TGTGCCAGCAGGGTGGACAGGTTCAACGAGCAGTACTTC. It specifies CASRVDRFNEQYF. Full variable domain (outside the CDR3, taken from reference TRBV28 and TRBJ2-7): DVKVTQSSRYLVKRTGEKVFLECVQDMDHENMFWYRQDPGLGLRLIYFSYDVKMKEKGDIPEGYSVSREKKERFSLILESASTNQTSMYLCASRVDRFNEQYFGPGTRLTVT.

This clone has more than one count but fewer than ten. This chain connects TRBV2 to TRBJ1-6, with D unresolved. Germline assignment: CDR1 SNHLY and CDR2 FYNNEI. This CDR3 is 15 amino acids long. V was shortened by 4 bases and J by 9 bases, with 16 bases between the two germline ends. The DNA for the CDR3 is TGTGCCAGCAGTGGAGGTGGGATCGCGGGTTCACCCCTCCACTTT. Residues: CASSGGGIAGSPLHF.

The chain links TRBV5-4 to TRBJ1-3; TRBD1 agrees at 9 bases. Trimming removed 9 bases from V and 3 bases from J; junction bases left unmatched: 13. The germline V gene encodes CDR1 SGHNT and CDR2 YYREEE (reference sequence). The CDR3 has 16 amino acids. The CDR3 region has the DNA TGTGCCACCCACGGGGACAGGGTCTTCGGTGGAAACACCATATATTTT. This sequence encodes CATHGDRVFGGNTIYF.

The genes are TRBV5-1 and TRBJ2-3; 9 bases fit TRBD2. This CDR3 region has 15 residues. V was clipped by 4 bases and J by 3 bases; unmatched bases: 6. Per germline, CDR1 SGHRS and CDR2 YFSETQ. The CDR3 spells CASSIAGEGTDTQYF. CDR3 nucleotide sequence: TGCGCCAGCAGCATAGCGGGAGAGGGTACAGATACGCAGTATTTT.

V gene TRBV6-1 combines with J gene TRBJ2-5; 8 bases fit TRBD2. This CDR3 is 15 amino acids long. V shed 3 bases, J shed 5 bases, and the junction held 8 bases outside the gene matches. CDR1 MNHNS and CDR2 SASEGT come from the germline V gene. Here the CDR3 reads CASSEAGGGQETQYF. The CDR3 DNA follows: TGTGCCAGCAGTGAGGCGGGAGGCGGCCAGGAGACCCAGTACTTC.

The chain is built from TRBV28 and TRBJ2-1; 9 nucleotides line up with TRBD1. The length of the CDR3 is 17 residues. The germline gives CDR1 MDHEN, CDR2 SYDVKM. V lost 6 bases to trimming and J lost 8 bases; unmatched junction nucleotides: 17. In nucleotides, the CDR3 is TGTGCCAGCAGCCCTTTCAGGGGGACAGGGCGTATTTATGAGCAGTTCTTC. It translates to CASSPFRGTGRIYEQFF.

The chain recombines TRBV7-2 with TRBJ2-5; D is undetermined. This CDR3 is 14 amino acids long. V dropped 2 bases and J dropped 0 bases, with 7 bases sitting between them. Germline V gives CDR1 SGHTA, CDR2 FQGNSA. CDR3 nucleotides: TGTGCCAGCAGCTTAAATTCGTACCAAGAGACCCAGTACTTC. It codes for CASSLNSYQETQYF. Supplemented by reference TRBV7-2 and TRBJ2-5, the full variable domain reads GAGVSQSPSNKVTEKGKDVELRCDPISGHTALYWYRQSLGQGLEFLIYFQGNSAPDKSGLPSDRFSAERTGGSVSTLTIQRTQQEDSAVYLCASSLNSYQETQYFGPGTRLLVL.